The clone carrying this T cell receptor (beta chain) occurred many times. The CDR3 is 11 residues long. Germline CDR1 and CDR2: DFQATT and SNEGSKA (reference sequence). Thyroid surgery had not been preceded by any treatment in any patient. This sample was included in a study of metastatic and nonmetastatic thyroid tumors. MiXCR reprocessed the PCR reads for TCRdb. The table includes roughly 81,000 clones, roughly 8.6% detected once. The source material was blood. The chain recombines TRBV20-1 with TRBJ1-2; D might be TRBD1 (6 bases). The TCR comes from a female donor with papillary thyroid cancer or a benign thyroid nodule (not recorded which). Some clones in this sample may be carry-over from other donors' samples. The CDR3 sequence is CSGQGQDGYTF. The CDR3 bases are TGCAGCGGGCAGGGGCAGGATGGCTACACCTTC.